Listed below are T cell receptor beta chains from one sample, sequenced in a study of blood T cell repertoires in COVID-19. Produced via immunoSEQ multiplex PCR; TCRdb's table is partial and in-frame only. The table has under 250,000 clones, 80% seen once. The sequenced sample consisted of PBMCs or T cells enriched from blood (not recorded which). The receptors derive from a man aged 25 to 45 with acute COVID-19. Both conserved end residues are part of each CDR3. Fields, in order: clone size, D gene, J gene, V gene, CDR3 protein, CDR3 DNA. D genes are given only for firm matches. Some rows have no size entry. The others give once, few or many, or a class for an expanded clone.

clone_size: once
d_call: TRBD1
j_call: TRBJ2-7
v_call: TRBV20-1
cdr3_aa: CSASEQGATYEQYF
cdr3_nt: TGCAGTGCTAGTGAACAGGGGGCTACCTACGAGCAGTACTTC

clone_size: .
d_call: TRBD1
j_call: TRBJ1-3
v_call: TRBV6-1
cdr3_aa: CASSEGRGQGYF
cdr3_nt: TGTGCCAGCAGTGAAGGTAGAGGACAGGGGTATTTT

clone_size: .
d_call: TRBD1
j_call: TRBJ1-1
v_call: TRBV9
cdr3_aa: CASSVLGTALNTEAFF
cdr3_nt: TGTGCCAGCAGCGTACTCGGGACAGCTTTGAACACTGAAGCTTTCTTT

clone_size: once
d_call: .
j_call: TRBJ2-7
v_call: TRBV19
cdr3_aa: CASSISGTYEQYF
cdr3_nt: TGTGCCAGTAGTATCTCCGGGACCTACGAGCAGTACTTC

clone_size: once
d_call: .
j_call: TRBJ1-1
v_call: TRBV6-5
cdr3_aa: CASKPILDLTEAFF
cdr3_nt: TGTGCCAGCAAACCAATACTAGACTTAACTGAAGCTTTCTTT

clone_size: .
d_call: TRBD1
j_call: TRBJ2-5
v_call: TRBV2
cdr3_aa: CASQGVWETQYF
cdr3_nt: TGTGCCAGCCAGGGGGTTTGGGAGACCCAGTACTTC

clone_size: once
d_call: TRBD1
j_call: TRBJ2-7
v_call: TRBV6-5
cdr3_aa: CASGTDLIYEQYF
cdr3_nt: TGTGCCAGCGGGACAGACCTCATCTACGAGCAGTACTTC

clone_size: .
d_call: .
j_call: TRBJ1-6
v_call: TRBV19
cdr3_aa: CASSIRTATHSPLHF
cdr3_nt: TGTGCCAGTAGTATACGGACAGCCACACATTCACCCCTCCACTTT

clone_size: many
d_call: .
j_call: TRBJ2-7
v_call: TRBV25-1
cdr3_aa: CASSGRTVFYEQYF
cdr3_nt: TGTGCCAGCAGTGGCCGGACAGTTTTCTACGAGCAGTACTTC

clone_size: .
d_call: TRBD1
j_call: TRBJ1-6
v_call: TRBV19
cdr3_aa: CASSIVGTGNSPLHF
cdr3_nt: TGTGCCAGTAGTATAGTGGGGACAGGGAATTCACCCCTCCACTTT

clone_size: .
d_call: TRBD2
j_call: TRBJ2-1
v_call: TRBV28
cdr3_aa: CASTSPTSVYNEQFF
cdr3_nt: TGTGCCAGCACCTCTCCTACTAGCGTATACAATGAGCAGTTCTTC

clone_size: few
d_call: TRBD1
j_call: TRBJ2-7
v_call: TRBV6-1
cdr3_aa: CASSEAGTGIYEQYF
cdr3_nt: TGTGCCAGCAGTGAAGCTGGGACAGGGATTTACGAGCAGTACTTC

clone_size: .
d_call: .
j_call: TRBJ2-1
v_call: TRBV10-2
cdr3_aa: CASSEITGTYNEQFF
cdr3_nt: TGCGCCAGCAGTGAGATAACTGGGACATACAATGAGCAGTTCTTC

clone_size: .
d_call: .
j_call: TRBJ2-5
v_call: TRBV5-4
cdr3_aa: CASSLTITQETQYF
cdr3_nt: TGTGCCAGCAGCTTGACAATCACGCAAGAGACCCAGTACTTC

clone_size: .
d_call: .
j_call: TRBJ2-5
v_call: TRBV25-1
cdr3_aa: CASSEARGSRETQYF
cdr3_nt: TGTGCCAGCAGTGAAGCACGGGGGAGCCGCGAGACCCAGTACTTC

clone_size: .
d_call: .
j_call: TRBJ2-5
v_call: TRBV5-5
cdr3_aa: CASSRGSQETQYF
cdr3_nt: TGTGCCAGCAGCAGGGGGAGTCAAGAGACCCAGTACTTC

clone_size: .
d_call: .
j_call: TRBJ2-7
v_call: TRBV19
cdr3_aa: CASSIAQGREQYF
cdr3_nt: TGTGCCAGTAGTATAGCACAGGGACGCGAGCAGTACTTC

clone_size: .
d_call: .
j_call: TRBJ1-2
v_call: TRBV7-9
cdr3_aa: CASSFSGEGYGYTF
cdr3_nt: TGTGCCAGCAGCTTCTCGGGCGAGGGTTATGGCTACACCTTC

clone_size: .
d_call: .
j_call: TRBJ2-2
v_call: TRBV5-1
cdr3_aa: CASSRDSNTGELFF
cdr3_nt: TGCGCCAGCAGTCGGGACTCAAACACCGGGGAGCTGTTTTTT

clone_size: .
d_call: .
j_call: TRBJ2-3
v_call: TRBV27
cdr3_aa: CASRDIWTATDTQYF
cdr3_nt: TGTGCCAGCAGGGATATATGGACAGCCACAGATACGCAGTATTTT

clone_size: .
d_call: .
j_call: TRBJ2-2
v_call: TRBV7-9
cdr3_aa: CASSFSDTGELFF
cdr3_nt: TGTGCCAGCAGCTTCTCGGACACCGGGGAGCTGTTTTTT

clone_size: .
d_call: .
j_call: TRBJ1-6
v_call: TRBV9
cdr3_aa: CASSADLSPLHF
cdr3_nt: TGTGCCAGCAGCGCAGACTTATCACCCCTCCACTTT

clone_size: .
d_call: TRBD2
j_call: TRBJ2-1
v_call: TRBV13
cdr3_aa: CASSLGRGLAGGDNEQFF
cdr3_nt: TGTGCCAGCAGCTTAGGCCGGGGACTAGCGGGGGGTGACAATGAGCAGTTCTTC

clone_size: once
d_call: TRBD1
j_call: TRBJ1-5
v_call: TRBV2
cdr3_aa: CASRPDRVSNQPQHF
cdr3_nt: TGTGCCAGCAGGCCCGACAGGGTTAGCAATCAGCCCCAGCATTTT

clone_size: .
d_call: .
j_call: TRBJ1-1
v_call: TRBV12-2
cdr3_aa: CASRLKPGVTEAFF
cdr3_nt: TGTGCAAGTCGCTTAAAACCCGGAGTCACTGAAGCTTTCTTT

clone_size: .
d_call: TRBD1
j_call: TRBJ1-4
v_call: TRBV19
cdr3_aa: CASRVPGQQTEKLFF
cdr3_nt: TGTGCCAGTAGGGTACCGGGACAGCAGACTGAAAAACTGTTTTTT

clone_size: once
d_call: .
j_call: TRBJ2-5
v_call: TRBV5-1
cdr3_aa: CASSLGLGGVQETQYF
cdr3_nt: TGCGCCAGCAGCTTGGGCCTCGGCGGGGTCCAAGAGACCCAGTACTTC

clone_size: .
d_call: .
j_call: TRBJ1-5
v_call: TRBV29-1
cdr3_aa: CSVAEGTNQPQHF
cdr3_nt: TGCAGCGTTGCGGAGGGGACCAATCAGCCCCAGCATTTT

clone_size: .
d_call: .
j_call: TRBJ2-4
v_call: TRBV5-6
cdr3_aa: CASRSWGVDIQYF
cdr3_nt: TGTGCCAGCAGATCCTGGGGCGTGGACATTCAGTACTTC

clone_size: .
d_call: .
j_call: TRBJ2-3
v_call: TRBV7-2
cdr3_aa: CASSFSSKDTQYF
cdr3_nt: TGTGCCAGCAGCTTTTCTAGCAAAGATACGCAGTATTTT

clone_size: .
d_call: .
j_call: TRBJ1-5
v_call: TRBV20-1
cdr3_aa: CSASLGVDQPQHF
cdr3_nt: TGCAGTGCTAGTTTAGGGGTTGATCAGCCCCAGCATTTT